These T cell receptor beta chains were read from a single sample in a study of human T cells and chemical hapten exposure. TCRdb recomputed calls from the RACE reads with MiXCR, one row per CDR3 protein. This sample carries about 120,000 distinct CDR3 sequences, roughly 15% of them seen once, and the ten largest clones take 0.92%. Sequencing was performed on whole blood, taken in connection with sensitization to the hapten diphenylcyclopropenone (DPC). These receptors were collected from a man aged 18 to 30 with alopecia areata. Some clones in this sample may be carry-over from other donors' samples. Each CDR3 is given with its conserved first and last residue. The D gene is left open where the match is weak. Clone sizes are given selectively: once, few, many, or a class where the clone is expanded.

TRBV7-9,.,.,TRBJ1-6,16,TGTGCCAGCAGCCCGAACATAGGGGAAGCTAATTCACCCCTCCACTTT,CASSPNIGEANSPLHF
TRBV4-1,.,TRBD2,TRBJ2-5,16,TGCGCCAGCAGCCAAGACCCCGGGACTAGACAAGAGACCCAGTACTTC,CASSQDPGTRQETQYF
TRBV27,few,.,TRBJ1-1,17,TGTGCCAGCAGACCACCAGGGGCCAAGTTCATGAACACTGAAGCTTTCTTT,CASRPPGAKFMNTEAFF
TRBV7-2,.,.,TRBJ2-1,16,TGTGCCAGCAGCTTAGCCTTGGGACCTCCCTACAATGAGCAGTTCTTC,CASSLALGPPYNEQFF
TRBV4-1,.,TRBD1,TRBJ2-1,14,TGCGCCAGCAGCCTATGGACAGGGGATAATGAGCAGTTCTTC,CASSLWTGDNEQFF
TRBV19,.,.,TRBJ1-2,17,TGTGCCAGTAACGAGACCAGGTTCCCTAAATGTTCCTATGGCTACACCTTC,CASNETRFPKCSYGYTF
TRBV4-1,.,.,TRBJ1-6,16,TGCGCCAGCAGCCAAGAGTACCGGAGGGGTAATTCACCCCTCCACTTT,CASSQEYRRGNSPLHF
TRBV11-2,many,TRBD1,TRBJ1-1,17,TGTGCCAGCAGATACAGACAGGGGTCCCCCATGAACACTGAAGCTTTCTTT,CASRYRQGSPMNTEAFF
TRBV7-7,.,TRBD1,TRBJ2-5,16,TGTGCCAGCAGCTTAGGGGTTCGAGGGGGCGAAGAGACCCAGTACTTC,CASSLGVRGGEETQYF
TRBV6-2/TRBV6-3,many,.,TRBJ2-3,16,TGTGCCAGCAGTCAAGGAGGATTTGCGCACACAGATACGCAGTATTTT,CASSQGGFAHTDTQYF
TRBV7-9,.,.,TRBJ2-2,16,TGTGCCAGCAGTTCTGACGTCGCCTTGAACACCGGGGAGCTGTTTTTT,CASSSDVALNTGELFF
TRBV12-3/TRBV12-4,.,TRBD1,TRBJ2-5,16,TGTGCCAGCAGTCCCCAGGGGAGGACAGGGCGGGAGACCCAGTACTTC,CASSPQGRTGRETQYF
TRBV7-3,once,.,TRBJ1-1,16,TGTGCCAACAGCCCCGCCAACGAGACGGTGAACACTGAAGCTTTCTTT,CANSPANETVNTEAFF
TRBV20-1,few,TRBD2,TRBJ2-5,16,TGCAGTGCTAGCGGGACTAGCGGGGGAGCTCGAGAGACCCAGTACTTC,CSASGTSGGARETQYF
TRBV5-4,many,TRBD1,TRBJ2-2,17,TGTGCCAGCAGCTTGGCCCTGGACAGGGTTTACACCGGGGAGCTGTTTTTT,CASSLALDRVYTGELFF
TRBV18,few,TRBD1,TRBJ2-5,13,TGTGCCAGCTCGACGACAGGGGTAAAGACCCAGTACTTC,CASSTTGVKTQYF
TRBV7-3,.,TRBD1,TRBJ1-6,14,TGTGCCAGCAGCTTAGCAGGGGGTGGTTCACCCCTCCACTTT,CASSLAGGGSPLHF
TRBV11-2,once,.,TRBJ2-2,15,TGTGCCAGCATCGACGACAGCGACAACACCGGGGAGCTGTTTTTT,CASIDDSDNTGELFF
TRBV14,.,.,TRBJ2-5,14,TGTGCCAGCAGCCCAGAACCCAGGTCAGAGACCCAGTACTTC,CASSPEPRSETQYF
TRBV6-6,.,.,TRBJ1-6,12,TGTGCCAGCAGTTACCGTGATTCACCCCTCCACTTT,CASSYRDSPLHF
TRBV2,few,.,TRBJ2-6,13,TGTGCCAGCACAATAGGAGGGGCCAACGTCCTGACTTTC,CASTIGGANVLTF
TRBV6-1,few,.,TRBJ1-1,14,TGTGCCAGCAGTGAGTGGGGGGGGACCAATGAAGCTTTCTTT,CASSEWGGTNEAFF
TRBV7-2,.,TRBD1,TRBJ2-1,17,TGTGCCAGCAGCTTAGTGGGAGACAGGGGGTCGGGCAATGAGCAGTTCTTC,CASSLVGDRGSGNEQFF
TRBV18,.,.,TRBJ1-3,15,TGTGCCAGCTCACCAAAAGACAGGACTGGAAACACCATATATTTT,CASSPKDRTGNTIYF
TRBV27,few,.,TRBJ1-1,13,TGTGCCAGCAGTCCCCGAAGAGGGACTGAAGCTTTCTTT,CASSPRRGTEAFF
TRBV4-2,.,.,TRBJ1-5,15,TGTGCCAGCAGCCAAGATTGGGCTAGCAATCAGCCCCAGCATTTT,CASSQDWASNQPQHF
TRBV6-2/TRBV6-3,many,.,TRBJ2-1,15,TGTGCCAGCAGTCTTCTTGACTCTGCCGTCAATGAGCAGTTCTTC,CASSLLDSAVNEQFF
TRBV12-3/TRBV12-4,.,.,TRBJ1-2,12,TGTGCCAGCTCGGGATCTAACTATGGCTACACCTTC,CASSGSNYGYTF
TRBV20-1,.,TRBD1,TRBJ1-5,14,TGCAGTGCCTGGACAGGGGGCAAGAATCAGCCCCAGCATTTT,CSAWTGGKNQPQHF
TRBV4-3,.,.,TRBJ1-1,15,TGCGCCAGCAGCCAAGAGGGGTCGAAGAACACTGAAGCTTTCTTT,CASSQEGSKNTEAFF
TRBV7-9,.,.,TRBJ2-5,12,TGTGCCAGCAGGGACCACCAAGAGACCCAGTACTTC,CASRDHQETQYF
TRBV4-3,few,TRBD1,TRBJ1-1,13,TGCGCCAGCAGCCACCGGGACAGGGCACAAGCTTTCTTT,CASSHRDRAQAFF
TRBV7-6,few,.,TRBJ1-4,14,TGTGCCAGCAGCTTAGCGTTCCTACAGGGAAAACTGTTTTTT,CASSLAFLQGKLFF
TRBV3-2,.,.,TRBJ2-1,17,TGTGCCAGCAGCCTTACTAGCGGGGGGGCCTCCTACAATGAGCAGTTCTTC,CASSLTSGGASYNEQFF
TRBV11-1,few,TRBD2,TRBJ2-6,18,TGTGCCAGCAGCGGCGGGACTAGCGGAACCTCTGGGGCCAACGTCCTGACTTTC,CASSGGTSGTSGANVLTF
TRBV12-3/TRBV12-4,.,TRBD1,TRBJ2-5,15,TGTGCCAGCAGTCTCCGGACAGGGGGCCCAGAGACCCAGTACTTC,CASSLRTGGPETQYF
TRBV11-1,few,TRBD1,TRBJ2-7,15,TGTGCCAGCAGCTCTAGAACCGGGACAGCCGACGAGCAGTACTTC,CASSSRTGTADEQYF
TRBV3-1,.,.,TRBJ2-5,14,TGTGCCAGCAGCCAAGACAGGGGCCAAGAGACCCAGTACTTC,CASSQDRGQETQYF
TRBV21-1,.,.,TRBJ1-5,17,TGTGCCAGCAGGGCGGCTTACAGGGAGAATAGCAATCAGCCCCAGCATTTT,CASRAAYRENSNQPQHF
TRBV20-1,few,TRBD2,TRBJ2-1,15,TGCAGTGCTTACCCAGTCAGCGGGGACTACAATGAGCAGTTCTTC,CSAYPVSGDYNEQFF